The clone carrying this T cell receptor beta chain turned up a few times. Its antigen is unknown. The CDR3 is made up of 14 amino acids. From germline, CDR1 is SGHRS and CDR2 YFSETQ. V dropped 4 bases and J dropped 5; count of bases not matched to a gene: 3. These data belong to a study of beta chain features in type 1 diabetes. Study in general: Sorted cells examined across all samples numbered more than 100 million.

Notes on the study in general: Within each of all four CD4+ subsets, Type 1 diabetes patients had TCRB CDR3s that were moderately but significantly shorter. Comparison showed that naive, central memory and Treg TCRB repertoires appeared more similar among patients than among healthy donors.

Every bit of the isolated RNA underwent reverse transcription, so sequencing read expressed TCRB transcripts. Sequenced by immunoSEQ multiplex PCR; TCRdb stores in-frame clones only, minus some. The sample holds approximately 100,000 clones, 25% to 35% seen once. The source material was central memory CD4+ T cells from blood. This TCR was sampled from a woman aged 18 to 35 with type 1 diabetes. This chain joins TRBV5-1 and TRBJ2-7, with 13 bases fitting TRBD2. The CDR3 nucleotides read TGCGCCAGCAGCCCGGGACTAGCGGGAAACGAGCAGTACTTC. Residues: CASSPGLAGNEQYF.